This TCR beta chain was identified during a study of neurological immune-mediated disorders. The length of the CDR3 is 15 residues. V was trimmed by 3 bases and J by 1 base, leaving 13 bases between them. The V gene's germline CDR1 is SGHRS and CDR2 YFSETQ. The study, taken as a whole, reports: The study phylogenetically grouped the repertoires of 18 of 34 multiple sclerosis patients into one related-CDR3 cluster, a possible signature.

The authors made cDNA by 5'RACE with 10-nucleotide random UMIs. TCRdb re-called the 5' RACE reads through MiXCR, storing one row per CDR3 protein. The table shows about 74,000 distinct CDR3 sequences, with 5.2% occurring only once. Many counts were recorded for this clonotype. As yet, its antigen is unknown. Sequenced material: PBMCs. The rearrangement joins TRBV5-1 to TRBJ1-1, with D possibly matching TRBD1 (5 bases). This receptor was obtained from a man aged 18 to 29 with multiple sclerosis. DNA of the CDR3: TGCGCCAGCAGCTGGATTCCGGGGCCGAACACTGAAGCTTTCTTT. Its translation: CASSWIPGPNTEAFF.